A single sample is the source of the 14 T cell receptor gamma chains below, sequenced in a study of gamma delta lymphoproliferative disorders and STAT genes. TCRdb applied CATT to the multiplex PCR reads for clone calling. The sample gives roughly 500 gamma-chain clones, about 30% of which show up once; roughly 97% is in the top ten. Sequencing used genomic DNA taken from PBMCs of patients and controls. Sequenced: blood. These receptors all stem from a human donor with hepatosplenic T-cell lymphoma.

CDR3 nucleotides: TGTGCCACCTGGGATGGCTATGATCTCTCGAATTATTATAAGAAACTCTTT. Translated: CATWDGYDLSNYYKKLF. The J gene is TRGJ1 or TRGJ2, the V gene TRGV4. TCRdb lists no J gene, so it was determined here by aligning the DNA to germline. Looked up from germline, CDR1 is EGSTGY and CDR2 is YDSYTSSV. CDR3 length: 17 residues. V was pared by 1 base and J by 0 bases, with 12 bases of the junction left unmatched.

In the case of this clone: With only one base between it and a far larger clone, this is likely a read error. This CDR3 is also generated by other DNA sequences in the sample. This chain connects TRGV11 to TRGJP1. No J segment appears in TCRdb, so it was assigned here by matching the sequence to germline. TRGV11 is annotated as an ORF whose role is uncertain. The CDR3 length is 16 residues. The CDR3: CTTVPAGLDRRWFKIF. Written as DNA, the CDR3 is TGTACCACGGTGCCTGCTGGATTAGACCGCCGTTGGTTCAAGATATTT.

This clone was counted only a few times. With only one base between it and a far larger clone, this is likely a read error. The same CDR3 can be traced to other DNA sequences in this sample. V gene TRGV3 combines with J gene TRGJ1 or TRGJ2. No J gene was available from TCRdb, and it was assigned here by a germline match of the DNA. The junction had 7 bases not matched to a gene; V was cut back by 4 bases and J by 7 bases. The CDR3 has 12 amino acids. The germline CDR1 and CDR2 sequences are VTNTFY and YDVSTARD (reference sequence). In DNA, the CDR3 is TGTGCCACCTGGGATAGTCGGTATAAGAAACTCTTT. Translation gives CATWDSRYKKLF.

This clone was detected ten times or more. This clone may be a read error of a much larger clone one base away. V gene TRGV2 combines with J gene TRGJ1 or TRGJ2. Here the J gene was assigned by germline matching of the DNA, as TCRdb has none. CDR1 and CDR2 from the germline V gene are EGSNGY and YDSYNSKV. CDR3 length equals 10 residues. V shed 6 bases, J shed 12 bases, and the junction held 8 bases outside the gene matches. The CDR3 loop is CATWNDRKLF. CDR3 nucleotide sequence: TGTGCCACCTGGAATGACCGGAAACTCTTT.

The chain joins TRGV8 to TRGJ1 or TRGJ2. The J gene is absent in TCRdb and was assigned here via DNA matching to germline. This CDR3 comprises 12 residues. Per germline, CDR1 VENAVY and CDR2 YDSYNSRV. V lost 12 bases, J lost 4 bases, and 12 bases stayed unmatched. CDR3 nucleotide sequence: TGTGCCTTGGATAGTTCGTATTATAAGAAACTCTTT. The encoded protein is CALDSSYYKKLF.

This clone turned up a few times. TCRdb has a much larger clone's protein, which differs at residue 5 from the translation of this DNA, likely because of a read error; what is shown is the protein translated from the DNA. The gene calls are TRGV5 and TRGJ1 or TRGJ2. The J gene was not available in TCRdb and was assigned here by matching the DNA to germline segments. The trim removed 5 bases at V and 0 bases at J, leaving 7 bases unmatched. The CDR3 loop spans 14 amino acids. Germline CDR1 VINAFY, CDR2 YDVSNSKD. CDR3 protein: CATWGKPNYYKKLF. In DNA, the CDR3 is TGTGCCACCTGGGGCAAACCGAATTATTATAAGAAACTCTTT.

The chain uses TRGV4 and TRGJ1 or TRGJ2. Here the J gene came from matching the DNA to germline, since TCRdb omits it. The V and J ends lost 3 bases and 0 bases, in that order; junction bases with no gene match: 8. CDR1 and CDR2 (germline): EGSTGY, YDSYTSSV. This CDR3 contains 15 residues. The CDR3 bases are TGTGCCACCTGGGATCCAGAGCCGAATTATTATAAGAAACTCTTT. Translation: CATWDPEPNYYKKLF.

This clone occurred many times. The translation of this DNA and the TCRdb protein of a much larger clone differ at residue 8, probably owing to a read error; the protein shown here is translated from the DNA. The chain uses TRGV8 and TRGJ1 or TRGJ2. TCRdb leaves out the J gene; it was filled in here by matching the DNA to germline. Germline trimming cut 1 base from V and 6 bases from J; bases unmatched to any gene: 6. This CDR3 contains 13 residues. Germline assignment: CDR1 VENAVY and CDR2 YDSYNSRV. The CDR3 sequence: CATWDSSFYKKLF. The CDR3 DNA sequence: TGTGCCACCTGGGATAGTTCGTTTTATAAGAAACTCTTT.

The chain combines TRGV2 with TRGJ1 or TRGJ2. The J gene was not available in TCRdb and was assigned here by matching the DNA to germline segments. Germline-derived CDR1 and CDR2 are EGSNGY and YDSYNSKV. V shed 1 base and J 2 bases; nucleotides not matched to a gene: 11. The CDR3 covers 16 residues. CDR3 sequence reads: CATWDGTNCYYYKKLF. CDR3 nucleotide sequence: TGTGCCACCTGGGACGGTACGAACTGTTATTATTATAAGAAACTCTTT.

Within the sample, this clone is medium-sized. TCRdb lists the protein of a much larger clone for this DNA, which differs at residue 6, so this is likely a read error; the protein given here is translated from the DNA itself. The chain recombines TRGV8 with TRGJ1 or TRGJ2. Here the J gene was assigned by germline matching of the DNA, as TCRdb has none. Unmatched junction bases numbered 5, after V lost 2 bases and J lost 4 bases. The CDR3 length is 13 residues. From germline, CDR1 is VENAVY and CDR2 YDSYNSRV. The CDR3 sequence is CATWDNSYYKKLF. The CDR3 DNA sequence: TGTGCCACCTGGGATAATTCGTATTATAAGAAACTCTTT.

This clone was detected ten times or more. This could be a read error, since a much larger clone is one nucleotide away. The chain links TRGV2 to TRGJ1 or TRGJ2. The J gene is absent in TCRdb and was assigned here via DNA matching to germline. Looked up from germline, CDR1 is EGSNGY and CDR2 is YDSYNSKV. The CDR3 extends over 12 amino acids. V was pared by 0 bases and J by 5 bases, with 1 base of the junction left unmatched. The CDR3 sequence is CATWDGNYKKLF. In DNA form, the CDR3 reads TGTGCCACCTGGGACGGGAATTATAAGAAACTCTTT.

The chain couples TRGV10 to TRGJ1 or TRGJ2. TCRdb does not report a J gene; here it was assigned by matching the DNA to germline references. TRGV10 is classed as an ORF, of uncertain function. The CDR3 totals 12 residues. V lost 8 bases and J lost 6; bases outside the gene matches: 8. The chain's CDR3 is CAAWDCSYKKLF. Here the CDR3 DNA reads TGTGCTGCGTGGGATTGCAGTTATAAGAAACTCTTT.

The J gene is TRGJ1 or TRGJ2; the V gene was not called. The CDR3 covers 13 residues. Here the CDR3 DNA reads TGTGCAAAATGGGATAGTTCGTATTATAAGAAAATATTT. It translates to CAKWDSSYYKKIF.

This clone was counted at least ten times. The chain combines TRGV9 with TRGJ1 or TRGJ2. Assignment of the J gene here rests on matching the DNA to germline, because TCRdb gives none. Germline V CDR1 and CDR2: GITISATS, ISYDGTV (reference sequence). This CDR3 region has 13 residues. The V gene end was trimmed by 3 bases and the J gene end by 0 bases; junction bases not matched to a gene: 2. Here the CDR3 DNA reads TGTGCCTTGTGGGAGCTGAATTATTATAAGAAACTCTTT. Protein: CALWELNYYKKLF.